This TCR beta chain was observed in a study of cytomegalovirus exposure and HLA in healthy donors. Study conclusions and caveats: Cytomegalovirus-associated status was assigned to 150 or so TCR beta chains. Later, an analysis showed that TCR beta chains associated with HLA were more clonally expanded than others that were equally common.

Remarks on this clone: Its antigen is not known.

PCR was performed using 60 Vbeta and 13 Jbeta primers. Profiling relied on immunoSEQ multiplex PCR, and the TCRdb table lists in-frame clones only, not all of them. Of about 160,000 clones in the sample, roughly 81% were seen once. This clonotype was sampled from a woman aged 50 to 60 in good health and CMV-seronegative. The sequenced sample was PBMCs.

The CDR3 DNA sequence: TGTGCCATCAGTGAGGGTGGGGGGATGGACACCGGGGAGCTGTTTTTT. This encodes CAISEGGGMDTGELFF. The chain employs TRBV10-3 and TRBJ2-2, with a weak D call TRBD2 (6 bases). This CDR3 region has 16 residues. Germline lookup yields CDR1 ENHRY and CDR2 SYGVKD. V was cut by 2 bases and J by 3 bases, with 13 bases left in between.